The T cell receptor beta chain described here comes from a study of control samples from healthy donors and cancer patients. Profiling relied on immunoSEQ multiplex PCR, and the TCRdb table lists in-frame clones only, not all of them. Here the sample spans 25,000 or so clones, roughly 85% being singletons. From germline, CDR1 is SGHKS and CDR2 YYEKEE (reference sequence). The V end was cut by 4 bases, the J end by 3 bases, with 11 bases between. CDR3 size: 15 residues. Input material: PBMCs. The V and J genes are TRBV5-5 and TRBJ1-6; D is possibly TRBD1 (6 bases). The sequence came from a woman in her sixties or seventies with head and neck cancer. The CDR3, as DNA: TGTGCCAGCAGCGTTGGGACACTCTATAATTCACCCCTCCACTTT. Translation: CASSVGTLYNSPLHF.